This T cell receptor (beta chain) derives from a study of cytomegalovirus exposure and HLA in healthy donors. Study results and caveats: The investigators catalogued 150 to 200 TCR beta chains as cytomegalovirus-associated. Sequencing had likely introduced a cluster of highly shared sequence variants as an artifact. The authors reported that TCR beta sequences could predict HLA-A and HLA-B alleles. These predictions were accurate for most subjects in the first cohort. Available immune exposure information was restricted to CMV serostatus only.

The CDR3 extends over 15 amino acids. The ends lost 6 bases at V and 4 bases at J; junction bases unmatched: 6. Germline assignment: CDR1 LNHDA and CDR2 SQIVND (reference sequence). PCR amplification relied on 60 Vbeta primers (plus 13 Jbeta primers). Libraries were prepared by immunoSEQ multiplex PCR; TCRdb keeps only in-frame clonotypes and omits some of them. The sample lists around 150,000 clones; roughly three quarters were seen once. Remarks on this clone: Its antigen is undetermined.

Sequencing was done on a sample of PBMCs. This chain links TRBV19 with TRBJ2-1; 10 nucleotides agree with TRBD2. The sequence was obtained from a man younger than 40 in good health and CMV-seronegative. CDR3 residues: CASRTGLAEYNEQFF. The DNA for the CDR3 is TGTGCCAGTAGGACAGGACTAGCGGAATACAATGAGCAGTTCTTC.